What follows are 26 T cell receptor beta chains derived from one specimen sequenced in a study of T-cell memory formation after mild COVID-19. One entry per CDR3 protein results from TCRdb running MiXCR on the 5' RACE reads. The sample carries 400,000 or so distinct CDR3 sequences, over 20% recorded once. The sequenced sample was PBMCs or a T cell subset sorted from them (not recorded which). These receptors originate from an adult woman who had mild COVID-19 (a few samples of this study predate the infection). Cell type and time point are not known.

The CDR3 region is CASSEFGSQETQYF. DNA of the CDR3: TGTGCCAGCAGTGAGTTCGGCAGCCAAGAGACCCAGTACTTC. J is TRBJ2-5 and V is TRBV2; D not resolved. The V end lost 3 bases, the J end lost 1 base, and 9 bases lay between the germline ends. The CDR3 consists of 14 residues. Per germline, CDR1 SNHLY and CDR2 FYNNEI.

This clonotype occurred a few times. The V and J genes are TRBV5-6 and TRBJ2-7, with TRBD2 matching over 8 bases. CDR1 and CDR2 from the germline V gene are SGHDT and YYEEEE. The CDR3 is 15 amino acids. The V and J ends lost 3 bases and 4 bases, in that order; junction bases with no gene match: 9. In DNA, the CDR3 is TGTGCCAGCAGCTCTCGAGCGGGAGTCGGGTACGAGCAGTACTTC. Its translation: CASSSRAGVGYEQYF. Full variable domain (remainder filled in from reference TRBV5-6 and TRBJ2-7): DAGVTQSPTHLIKTRGQQVTLRCSPKSGHDTVSWYQQALGQGPQFIFQYYEEEERQRGNFPDRFSGHQFPNYSSELNVNALLLGDSALYLCASSSRAGVGYEQYFGPGTRLTVT.

V usage is TRBV7-9 and J usage is TRBJ2-1, with 13 bases identical to TRBD2. This CDR3 has 19 amino acids. The junction had 11 bases not matched to a gene; V was cut back by 4 bases and J by 2 bases. Germline assignment: CDR1 SEHNR and CDR2 FQNEAQ (reference sequence). The CDR3 bases are TGTGCCAGCAGCTCGGGGACTAGCGGGGTCCGAAAGACCTACAATGAGCAGTTCTTC. Translating it yields CASSSGTSGVRKTYNEQFF.

This chain links TRBV20-1 with TRBJ2-7; no definite D call. V shed 3 bases and J shed 2 bases, with 11 bases lying between them. In germline, CDR1 is DFQATT, CDR2 SNEGSKA (reference sequence). The CDR3 consists of 13 residues. CDR3 in DNA: TGCAGTGCTAGCAGTCTCCTACCCTACGAGCAGTACTTC. Translating it yields CSASSLLPYEQYF.

This chain uses TRBV12-3 or TRBV12-4 with TRBJ2-2; the match to TRBD1 covers 9 bases. Unmatched junction bases numbered 10, after V lost 7 bases and J lost 4 bases. The CDR3 runs 16 residues. Here the CDR3 DNA reads TGTGCCAGCAATCGTGGCGGGACAGGGCTCACCGGGGAGCTGTTTTTT. Translated: CASNRGGTGLTGELFF.

Details on this clonotype: A read error may produce the germline difference seen at one junction end. This chain connects TRBV6-5 to TRBJ1-3; D ambiguous. The CDR3 has 12 residues. The germline gives CDR1 MNHEY, CDR2 SVGAGI. The CDR3: CASSDSGNTIYF. CDR3 DNA sequence: TGTGCCAGCAGTGACTCTGGAAACACCATATATTTT.

J is TRBJ1-2 and V is TRBV7-9, with D unresolved. The ends were cut back, 4 bases at V and 8 bases at J, with 17 bases in the middle. Germline-derived CDR1 and CDR2 are SEHNR and FQNEAQ (reference sequence). CDR3 length: 14 amino acids. The chain's CDR3 is CASSSNTGFLGYTF. CDR3 nucleotide sequence: TGTGCCAGCAGCTCCAACACGGGATTTCTAGGCTACACCTTC.

The chain couples TRBV20-1 to TRBJ2-5; 9 nucleotides match TRBD1. The CDR3 contains 15 residues. Germline CDR1 reads DFQATT; CDR2 reads SNEGSKA (reference sequence). Trimming at V came to 5 bases and at J to 5 bases, leaving 12 bases not matched to a gene. The CDR3 bases are TGCAGTGCTTTCCGGACAGGGGTGGTGTGGGAGACCCAGTACTTC. As protein: CSAFRTGVVWETQYF.

The table lists this clonotype with a few counts. This chain links TRBV7-2 with TRBJ2-1, with TRBD2 matching 7 bases. The CDR3 runs to 15 residues. With V trimmed by 4 bases and J by 7 bases, 10 bases remained unmatched. In germline, CDR1 is SGHTA, CDR2 FQGNSA. CDR3 coding DNA: TGTGCCAGCAGCTCCTGGAGCGGGATAGGGAATGAGCAGTTCTTC. Its protein product is CASSSWSGIGNEQFF.

The chain couples TRBV12-3 or TRBV12-4 to TRBJ2-1, with unresolved D. V was clipped by 4 bases and J by 5 bases, with 15 bases between them. There are 15 residues in the CDR3. The CDR3 region has the DNA TGTGCCAGCAGTTCCTTTGGGCCGATTGACAATGAGCAGTTCTTC. Its translation is CASSSFGPIDNEQFF.

The chain carries TRBV19 and TRBJ2-7; 7 nucleotides line up with TRBD1. Germline loops: CDR1 LNHDA, CDR2 SQIVND (reference sequence). This CDR3 is built from 13 residues. The J segment lost 2 bases and the V segment lost 4 bases, leaving 2 bases of the junction unmatched. Here the CDR3 reads CASSKQGTYEQYF. The DNA for the CDR3 is TGTGCCAGTAGTAAACAGGGGACCTACGAGCAGTACTTC.

CDR3 protein: CASSLLLAANYGYTF. The CDR3 nucleotides read TGTGCCAGCAGTCTACTCTTAGCCGCCAACTATGGCTACACCTTC. The J gene is TRBJ1-2, the V gene TRBV12-3 or TRBV12-4; D uncertain. Trimming removed 5 bases at V and 2 bases at J, with 15 bases between. The length of the CDR3 is 15 residues.

A few counts support this clonotype. V usage is TRBV20-1 and J usage is TRBJ2-3, with D perhaps matching TRBD2 (5 bases). Germline-derived CDR1 and CDR2 are DFQATT and SNEGSKA (reference sequence). Deletions cut 0 bases from V and 9 bases from J, with 10 bases between. This CDR3 has 12 residues. This CDR3 reads CSAREDPGTQYF. The CDR3 DNA sequence: TGCAGTGCTAGAGAGGACCCGGGGACGCAGTATTTT.

Turning to this clonotype: The limits of the CDR3 on the DNA are not certain, so only TCRdb's listed CDR3 is given. This chain joins TRBV21-1 and TRBJ2-2; the table's TRBD2 call for D was not verified on the DNA. TRBV21-1 is tagged as a pseudogene. A total of 14 residues make up the CDR3, ends included. This CDR3 is CASSTEESTGSCFF.

This clonotype has a handful of counts. The CDR3 spells CATSRGSDITEAFF. DNA for the CDR3: TGTGCCACCAGCAGAGGTTCTGATATCACTGAAGCTTTCTTT. J is TRBJ1-1 and V is TRBV15, with D unclear. The CDR3 consists of 14 residues. V dropped 1 base and J dropped 4 bases, with 10 bases sitting between them. The V gene's germline CDR1 is LNHNV and CDR2 YYDKDF (reference sequence). The whole variable domain, remainder taken from reference TRBV15 and TRBJ1-1, is DAMVIQNPRYQVTQFGKPVTLSCSQTLNHNVMYWYQQKSSQAPKLLFHYYDKDFNNEADTPDNFQSRRPNTSFCFLDIRSPGLGDTAMYLCATSRGSDITEAFFGQGTRLTVV.

This clonotype was seen more than once but under ten times. V gene TRBV7-6 combines with J gene TRBJ2-1, with a tentative D call TRBD1 (6 bases). This CDR3 is built from 19 residues. Germline V gene data show CDR1 as SGHVS and CDR2 as FNYEAQ. The V end was cut by 6 bases, the J end by 4 bases, with 28 bases between. For the CDR3, the DNA is TGTGCCAGCAGTTCTCGGGACATGACCCTCCCGAGGGGTTACAATGAGCAGTTCTTC. This gives the protein CASSSRDMTLPRGYNEQFF. The whole variable domain, remainder taken from reference TRBV7-6 and TRBJ2-1, is GAGVSQSPRYKVTKRGQDVALRCDPISGHVSLYWYRQALGQGPEFLTYFNYEAQQDKSGLPNDRFSAERPEGSISTLTIQRTEQRDSAMYRCASSSRDMTLPRGYNEQFFGPGTRLTVL.

Only a few counts were recorded for this clonotype. The genes are TRBV27 and TRBJ2-5, with TRBD2 identical over 11 bases. V shed 5 bases and J 0 bases; nucleotides not matched to a gene: 2. The CDR3 has 15 amino acids. Germline lookup yields CDR1 MNHEY and CDR2 SMNVEV (reference sequence). This CDR3 is CASSRTSGYQETQYF. The DNA of the CDR3 is TGTGCCAGCAGTCGGACTAGCGGGTACCAAGAGACCCAGTACTTC.

The chain joins TRBV20-1 to TRBJ2-7, with 11 positions matching TRBD2. J gave up 3 bases and V 2 bases, and 12 bases lay outside the gene matches. CDR1 DFQATT and CDR2 SNEGSKA come from the germline V gene (reference sequence). The CDR3 totals 17 residues. CDR3 protein: CSARPPPGLAAYYEQYF. The CDR3 DNA is TGCAGTGCTAGACCTCCTCCGGGACTAGCGGCCTACTACGAGCAGTACTTC.

The gene calls are TRBV27 and TRBJ2-7; D is ambiguous. CDR1 is MNHEY and CDR2 is SMNVEV in the germline V gene (reference sequence). Between the trimmed V and J ends, which lost 6 bases and 2 bases, there was a span of 14 bases. The CDR3 has 14 amino acids. The CDR3 loop is CASSLGSLAYEQYF. DNA of the CDR3: TGTGCCAGCAGCCTCGGCAGCCTGGCCTACGAGCAGTACTTC.

V is TRBV29-1 and J is TRBJ2-2; the D gene is possibly TRBD2 (5 bases). V was pared by 4 bases and J by 3 bases, with 9 bases between. Per the germline V gene, CDR1 is SQVTM and CDR2 is ANQGSEA. The CDR3 consists of 13 residues. The CDR3 nucleotides read TGCAGCGTTGCGGGAAGTTACACCGGGGAGCTGTTTTTT. It is translated as CSVAGSYTGELFF.

The rearrangement uses TRBV7-6 and TRBJ1-4; D gene ambiguous. Germline V gene lookup returns CDR1 SGHVS and CDR2 FNYEAQ. Trimming stripped 5 bases from V and 0 bases from J, with 13 bases between. The CDR3 has 16 amino acids. CDR3 sequence (DNA): TGTGCCAGCAGCCCCCGAGGGCTTTCAACTAATGAAAAACTGTTTTTT. Its translation: CASSPRGLSTNEKLFF.

CDR3 sequence: CASSYGQGDEKLFF. The CDR3, as DNA: TGTGCCAGCAGTTACGGGCAGGGAGATGAAAAACTGTTTTTT. The rearrangement links TRBV6-5 to TRBJ1-4, with D maybe TRBD1 (5 bases). CDR3 length equals 14 residues. The germline V and J ends were trimmed by 2 bases and 6 bases, with 10 bases remaining between them. Germline V gene sequence: CDR1 MNHEY, CDR2 SVGAGI.

This clonotype showed up just a few times. The chain joins TRBV6-6 to TRBJ2-7, with 8 bases aligning to TRBD1. Germline values: CDR1 MNHNY, CDR2 SVGAGI (reference sequence). CDR3 length equals 13 residues. V shed 7 bases, J shed 6 bases, and the junction held 8 bases outside the gene matches. The CDR3 DNA follows: TGTGCCAGCAAGTCCCGGGACAGGCTCGAGCAGTACTTC. Amino acid sequence: CASKSRDRLEQYF.

The chain joins TRBV12-3 or TRBV12-4 to TRBJ1-2; D may be TRBD1 (6 bases). Trimming stripped 7 bases from V and 6 bases from J, with 18 bases between. The CDR3 runs 14 residues. The CDR3, as DNA: TGTGCCAGCAAAGACGGGAACAGGGATCATGGCTACACCTTC. It codes for CASKDGNRDHGYTF.

This rearrangement joins TRBV19 to TRBJ2-1, with TRBD1 matching over 8 bases. Germline trimming cut 5 bases from V and 1 base from J; bases unmatched to any gene: 7. The V gene's germline CDR1 is LNHDA and CDR2 SQIVND (reference sequence). The length of the CDR3 is 16 residues. The CDR3 DNA reads TGTGCCAGTAGTTTCCGACAGGGGAGTTCCTACAATGAGCAGTTCTTC. Its protein product is CASSFRQGSSYNEQFF.

The rearrangement joins TRBV11-2 to TRBJ2-1, with a weak D call TRBD1 (5 bases). V was clipped by 5 bases and J by 6 bases, with 17 bases between them. The CDR3 runs 15 residues. Germline CDR1 and CDR2: SGHAT and FQNNGV. The CDR3 loop reads CASSPNVVRGNEQFF. The CDR3 DNA reads TGTGCCAGCAGCCCTAACGTCGTTAGGGGCAATGAGCAGTTCTTC.